This TCR beta chain was recorded in a study of T cells in Graves' hyperthyroidism and ophthalmopathy. The study's findings and limits: For ophthalmopathy, model prediction preceded onset by a median 6.5 months.

Amplified TCR beta CDR3 regions came from RNA transcripts. The primer set for the first-round RT-PCR of the TCR CDR3 was HTBI. TCRdb fed the multiplex PCR reads into MiXCR, producing one record per CDR3 protein. The sample includes fewer than 450,000 distinct CDR3 sequences, about 18% of them seen just once. At least ten counts were recorded for this clonotype. The antigen is not known. Blood dates from first hyperthyroidism diagnosis, before any ophthalmopathy symptoms. The specimen sequenced was blood. This TCR was sampled from a woman in her twenties or thirties with Graves' hyperthyroidism that later progressed to Graves' ophthalmopathy.

CDR3 sequence reads: CASSLSFGDSYEQYF. The CDR3 DNA reads as TGTGCCAGCAGTTTAAGTTTTGGGGACTCCTACGAGCAGTACTTC. The chain recombines TRBV12-3 or TRBV12-4 with TRBJ2-7; D not resolved. V was shortened by 2 bases and J by 0 bases, with 11 bases between the two germline ends. The CDR3 extends over 15 amino acids.